The sequence of this T cell receptor beta chain was determined in a study of cytomegalovirus exposure and HLA in healthy donors. Losses at the gene ends were 7 bases for V and 5 bases for J; bases not matched to a gene: 9. The length of the CDR3 is 14 residues. Germline CDR1 and CDR2: SNHLY and FYNNEI. This clone was seen once. Produced via immunoSEQ multiplex PCR; TCRdb's table is partial and in-frame only. The data contain fewer than 200,000 clones, around 96% of them singletons. This TCR derives from a woman younger than 35 in good health and CMV-seronegative. Sequencing was done on a sample of PBMCs. The rearrangement joins TRBV2 to TRBJ1-1, with 8 bases aligning to TRBD1. The chain's CDR3 is CASKAPGGGTEAFF. The CDR3 nucleotides are TGTGCCAGCAAGGCCCCAGGGGGCGGAACTGAAGCTTTCTTT.